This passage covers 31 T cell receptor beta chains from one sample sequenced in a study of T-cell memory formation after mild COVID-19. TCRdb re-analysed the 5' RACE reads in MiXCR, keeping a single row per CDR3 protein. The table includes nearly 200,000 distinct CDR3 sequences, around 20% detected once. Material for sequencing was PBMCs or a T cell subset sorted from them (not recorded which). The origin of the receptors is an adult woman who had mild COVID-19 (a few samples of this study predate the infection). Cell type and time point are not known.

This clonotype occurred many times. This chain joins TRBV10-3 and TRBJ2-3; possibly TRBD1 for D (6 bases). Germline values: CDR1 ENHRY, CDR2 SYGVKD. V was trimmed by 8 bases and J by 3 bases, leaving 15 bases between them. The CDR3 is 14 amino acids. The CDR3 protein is CAIASFTGTDTQYF. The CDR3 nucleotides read TGTGCCATCGCCTCCTTCACAGGGACAGATACGCAGTATTTT.

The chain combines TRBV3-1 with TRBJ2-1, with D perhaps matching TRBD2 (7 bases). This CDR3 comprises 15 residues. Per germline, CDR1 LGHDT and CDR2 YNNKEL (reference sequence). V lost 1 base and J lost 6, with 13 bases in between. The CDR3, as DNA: TGTGCCAGCAGCCAAGGGGGCGGGGGCTTCAATGAGCAGTTCTTC. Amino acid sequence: CASSQGGGGFNEQFF.

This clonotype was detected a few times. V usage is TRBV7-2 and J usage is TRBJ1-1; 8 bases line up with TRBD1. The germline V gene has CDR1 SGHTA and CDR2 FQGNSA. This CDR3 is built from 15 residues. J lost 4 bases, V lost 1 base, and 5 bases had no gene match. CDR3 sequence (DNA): TGTGCCAGCAGCTTAGGAAGACAGGGGACCACTGAAGCTTTCTTT. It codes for CASSLGRQGTTEAFF.

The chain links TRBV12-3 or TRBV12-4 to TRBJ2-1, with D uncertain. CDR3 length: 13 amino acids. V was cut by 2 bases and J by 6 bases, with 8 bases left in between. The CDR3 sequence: CASSLIMGNEQFF. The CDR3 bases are TGTGCCAGCAGTTTAATAATGGGCAATGAGCAGTTCTTC.

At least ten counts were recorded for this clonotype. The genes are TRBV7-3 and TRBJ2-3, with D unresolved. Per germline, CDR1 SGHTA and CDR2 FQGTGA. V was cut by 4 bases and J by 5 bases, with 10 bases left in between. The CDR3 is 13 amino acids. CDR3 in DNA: TGTGCCAGCAGCTCAATCCGCCAAGATACGCAGTATTTT. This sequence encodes CASSSIRQDTQYF.

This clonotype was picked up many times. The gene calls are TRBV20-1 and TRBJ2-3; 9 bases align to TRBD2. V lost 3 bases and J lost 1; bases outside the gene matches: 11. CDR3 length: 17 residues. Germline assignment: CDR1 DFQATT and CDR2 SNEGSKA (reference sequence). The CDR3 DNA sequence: TGCAGTGCTAGCGCGGGGGGGAGAGTAGGAGGCACAGATACGCAGTATTTT. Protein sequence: CSASAGGRVGGTDTQYF.

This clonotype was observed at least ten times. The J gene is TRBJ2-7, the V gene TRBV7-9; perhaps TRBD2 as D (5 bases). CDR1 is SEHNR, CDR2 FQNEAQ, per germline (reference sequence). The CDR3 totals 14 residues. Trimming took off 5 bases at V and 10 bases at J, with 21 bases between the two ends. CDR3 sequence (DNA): TGTGCCAGCAGCGGCGAGGGTCCGGGCAAAAGACAGTACTTC. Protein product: CASSGEGPGKRQYF.

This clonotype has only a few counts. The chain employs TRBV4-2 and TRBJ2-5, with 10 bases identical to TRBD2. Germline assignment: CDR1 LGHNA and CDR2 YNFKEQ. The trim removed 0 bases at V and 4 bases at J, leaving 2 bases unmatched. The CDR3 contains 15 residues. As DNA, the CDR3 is TGTGCCAGCAGCCAAGAACTAGCGGGGAGAGAGACCCAGTACTTC. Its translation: CASSQELAGRETQYF.

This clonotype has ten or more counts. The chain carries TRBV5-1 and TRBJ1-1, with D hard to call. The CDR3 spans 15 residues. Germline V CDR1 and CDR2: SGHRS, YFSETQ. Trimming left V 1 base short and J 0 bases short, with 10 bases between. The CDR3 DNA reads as TGCGCCAGCAGCTTGATCGGATCCATGAACACTGAAGCTTTCTTT. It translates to CASSLIGSMNTEAFF. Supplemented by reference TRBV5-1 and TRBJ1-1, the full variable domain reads KAGVTQTPRYLIKTRGQQVTLSCSPISGHRSVSWYQQTPGQGLQFLFEYFSETQRNKGNFPGRFSGRQFSNSRSEMNVSTLELGDSALYLCASSLIGSMNTEAFFGQGTRLTVV.

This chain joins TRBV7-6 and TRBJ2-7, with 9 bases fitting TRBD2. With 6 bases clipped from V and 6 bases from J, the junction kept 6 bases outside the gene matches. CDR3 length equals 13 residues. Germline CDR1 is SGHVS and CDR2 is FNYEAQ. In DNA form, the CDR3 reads TGTGCCAGCAGGCTAGCGGGGAGTTTCGAGCAGTACTTC. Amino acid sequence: CASRLAGSFEQYF.

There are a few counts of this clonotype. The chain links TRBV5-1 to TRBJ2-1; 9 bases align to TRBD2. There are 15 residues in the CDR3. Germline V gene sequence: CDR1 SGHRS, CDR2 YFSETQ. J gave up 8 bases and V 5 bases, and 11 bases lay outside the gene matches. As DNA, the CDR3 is TGCGCCAGCAGTTGGGGGACTAGCAGAACCGATGAGCAGTTCTTC. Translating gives CASSWGTSRTDEQFF.

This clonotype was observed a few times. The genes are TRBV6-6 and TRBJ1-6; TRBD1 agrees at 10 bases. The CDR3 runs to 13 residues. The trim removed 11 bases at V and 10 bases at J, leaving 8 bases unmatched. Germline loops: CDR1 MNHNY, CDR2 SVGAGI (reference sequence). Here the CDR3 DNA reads TGTGCCTCCCAAGGGACAGGGGTGTCACCCCTCCACTTT. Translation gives CASQGTGVSPLHF.

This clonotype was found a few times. CDR3 in DNA: TGTGCCACCAGCAGAGACCATAGTCAAGCTTTCTTT. It is translated as CATSRDHSQAFF. This sequence joins TRBV15 and TRBJ1-1; D is unresolved. The CDR3 is made up of 12 amino acids. The germline V and J ends were trimmed by 0 bases and 9 bases, with 8 bases remaining between them. Germline CDR1 and CDR2: LNHNV and YYDKDF (reference sequence).

In DNA form, the CDR3 reads TGTGCCAGCAGCCAAGGCATCTTCCGCCGGGGACACGGTGAGCAGTTCTTC. Translated: CASSQGIFRRGHGEQFF. The V gene is TRBV4-2, the J gene TRBJ2-1; a weak D match, TRBD1 (6 bases). CDR1 and CDR2 from the germline V gene are LGHNA and YNFKEQ. The CDR3 extends over 17 amino acids. Trimming removed 1 base from V and 9 bases from J, with 22 bases in between.

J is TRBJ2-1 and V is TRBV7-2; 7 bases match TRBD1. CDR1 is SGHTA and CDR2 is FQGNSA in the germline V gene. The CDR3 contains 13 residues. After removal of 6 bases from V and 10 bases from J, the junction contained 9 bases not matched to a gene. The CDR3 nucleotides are TGTGCCAGCAGGGAAACAGGGGCTTGGGAGCAGTTCTTC. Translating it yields CASRETGAWEQFF.

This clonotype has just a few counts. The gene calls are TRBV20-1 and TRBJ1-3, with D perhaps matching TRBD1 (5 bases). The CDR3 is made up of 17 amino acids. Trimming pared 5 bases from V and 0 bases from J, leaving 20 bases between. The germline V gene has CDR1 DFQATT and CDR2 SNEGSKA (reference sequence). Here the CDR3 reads CSASSGPTLYSGNTIYF. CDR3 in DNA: TGCAGTGCTTCCTCAGGGCCGACTCTATACTCTGGAAACACCATATATTTT.

Here the CDR3 reads CASSSQTPYGYTF. CDR3 bases: TGTGCCAGCAGCTCTCAGACACCATATGGCTACACCTTC. V gene TRBV7-9 combines with J gene TRBJ1-2, with unresolved D. This CDR3 contains 13 residues. The germline gives CDR1 SEHNR, CDR2 FQNEAQ (reference sequence). The V end lost 4 bases, the J end lost 5 bases, and 11 bases lay between the germline ends.

In DNA, the CDR3 is TGCGCCAGCAGCCAAGGGGACAAAGGCTACACCTTC. Amino acid sequence: CASSQGDKGYTF. V and J are TRBV4-3 and TRBJ1-2; perhaps TRBD1 as D (6 bases). Germline values: CDR1 LGHNA, CDR2 YSLEER. The V gene lost 1 base and the J gene lost 8 bases, with 8 bases spanning the gap. The CDR3 contains 12 residues.

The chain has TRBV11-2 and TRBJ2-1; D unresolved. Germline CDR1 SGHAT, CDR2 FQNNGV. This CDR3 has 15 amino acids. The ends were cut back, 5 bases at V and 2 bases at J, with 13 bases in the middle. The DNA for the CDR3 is TGTGCCAGCAGCCCGACGGCGGTGACCTACAATGAGCAGTTCTTC. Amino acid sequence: CASSPTAVTYNEQFF.

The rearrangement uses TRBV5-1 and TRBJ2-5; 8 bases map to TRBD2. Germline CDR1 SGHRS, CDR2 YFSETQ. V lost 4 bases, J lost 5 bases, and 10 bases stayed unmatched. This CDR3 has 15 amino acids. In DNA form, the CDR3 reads TGCGCCAGCAGCCCGCTCGGGGGGGCCCGGGAGACCCAGTACTTC. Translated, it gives CASSPLGGARETQYF.

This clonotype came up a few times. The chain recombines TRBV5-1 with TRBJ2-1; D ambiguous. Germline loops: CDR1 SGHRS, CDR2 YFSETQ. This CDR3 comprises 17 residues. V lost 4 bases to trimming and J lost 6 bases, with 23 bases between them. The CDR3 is CASSLEYYGSPPNEQFF. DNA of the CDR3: TGCGCCAGCAGCCTGGAGTATTACGGGTCCCCGCCCAATGAGCAGTTCTTC. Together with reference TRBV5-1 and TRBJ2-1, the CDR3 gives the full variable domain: KAGVTQTPRYLIKTRGQQVTLSCSPISGHRSVSWYQQTPGQGLQFLFEYFSETQRNKGNFPGRFSGRQFSNSRSEMNVSTLELGDSALYLCASSLEYYGSPPNEQFFGPGTRLTVL.

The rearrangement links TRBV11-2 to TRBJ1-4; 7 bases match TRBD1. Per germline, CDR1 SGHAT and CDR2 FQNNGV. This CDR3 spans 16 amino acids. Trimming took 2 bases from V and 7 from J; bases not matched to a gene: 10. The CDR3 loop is CASSLNTGEGSEKLFF. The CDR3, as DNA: TGTGCCAGCAGCTTAAACACAGGGGAAGGAAGTGAAAAACTGTTTTTT.

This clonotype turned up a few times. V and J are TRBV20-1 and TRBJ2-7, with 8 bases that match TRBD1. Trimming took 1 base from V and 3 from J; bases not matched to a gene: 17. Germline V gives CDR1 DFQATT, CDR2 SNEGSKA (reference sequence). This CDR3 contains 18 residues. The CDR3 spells CSARVIHTGTGNYYEQYF. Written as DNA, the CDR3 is TGCAGTGCTAGAGTTATCCATACCGGGACAGGAAACTACTACGAGCAGTACTTC.

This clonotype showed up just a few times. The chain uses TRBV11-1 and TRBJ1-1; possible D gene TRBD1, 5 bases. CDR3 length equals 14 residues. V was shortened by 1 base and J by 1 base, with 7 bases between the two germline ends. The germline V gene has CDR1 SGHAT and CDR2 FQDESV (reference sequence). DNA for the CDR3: TGTGCCAGCAGCTTAGGACAGACGAACACTGAAGCTTTCTTT. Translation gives CASSLGQTNTEAFF.

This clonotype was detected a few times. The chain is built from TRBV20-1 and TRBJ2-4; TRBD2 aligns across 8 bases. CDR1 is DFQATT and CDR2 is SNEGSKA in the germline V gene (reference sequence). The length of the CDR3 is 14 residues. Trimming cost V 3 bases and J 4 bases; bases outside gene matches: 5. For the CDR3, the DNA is TGCAGTGCTAGTTCGGGCGGGGGGAAAAACATTCAGTACTTC. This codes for CSASSGGGKNIQYF.

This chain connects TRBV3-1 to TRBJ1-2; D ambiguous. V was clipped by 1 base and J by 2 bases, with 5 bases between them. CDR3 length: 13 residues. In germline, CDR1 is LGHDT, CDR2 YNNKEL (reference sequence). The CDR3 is CASSQGANYGYTF. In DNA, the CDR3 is TGTGCCAGCAGCCAAGGGGCAAACTATGGCTACACCTTC.

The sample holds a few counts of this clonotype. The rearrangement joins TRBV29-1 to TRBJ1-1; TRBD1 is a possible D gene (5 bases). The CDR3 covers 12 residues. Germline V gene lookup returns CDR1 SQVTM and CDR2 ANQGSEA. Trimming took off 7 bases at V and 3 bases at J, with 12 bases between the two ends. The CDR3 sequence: CSAGTLYTEAFF. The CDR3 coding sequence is TGCAGCGCTGGGACTCTCTACACTGAAGCTTTCTTT. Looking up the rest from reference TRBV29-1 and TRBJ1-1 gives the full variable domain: SAVISQKPSRDICQRGTSLTIQCQVDSQVTMMFWYRQQPGQSLTLIATANQGSEATYESGFVIDKFPISRPNLTFSTLTVSNMSPEDSSIYLCSAGTLYTEAFFGQGTRLTVV.

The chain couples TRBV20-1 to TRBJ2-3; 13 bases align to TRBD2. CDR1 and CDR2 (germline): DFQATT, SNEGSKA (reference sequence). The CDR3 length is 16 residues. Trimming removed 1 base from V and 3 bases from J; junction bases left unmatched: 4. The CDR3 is CSARGETSGRTDTQYF. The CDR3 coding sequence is TGCAGTGCTAGAGGCGAGACTAGCGGGAGGACAGATACGCAGTATTTT.

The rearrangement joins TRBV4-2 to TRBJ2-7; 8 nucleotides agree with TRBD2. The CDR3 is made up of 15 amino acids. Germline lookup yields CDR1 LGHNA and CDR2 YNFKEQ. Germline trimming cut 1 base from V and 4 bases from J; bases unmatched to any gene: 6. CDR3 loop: CASSQGASGLYEQYF. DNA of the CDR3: TGTGCCAGCAGCCAAGGAGCTAGCGGGCTATACGAGCAGTACTTC.

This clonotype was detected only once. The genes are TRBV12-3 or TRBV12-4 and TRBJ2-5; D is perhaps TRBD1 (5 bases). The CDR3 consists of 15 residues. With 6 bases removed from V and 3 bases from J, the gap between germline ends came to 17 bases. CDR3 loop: CASSHLRVGEETQYF. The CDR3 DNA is TGTGCCAGCAGCCACCTCAGGGTTGGGGAAGAGACCCAGTACTTC.

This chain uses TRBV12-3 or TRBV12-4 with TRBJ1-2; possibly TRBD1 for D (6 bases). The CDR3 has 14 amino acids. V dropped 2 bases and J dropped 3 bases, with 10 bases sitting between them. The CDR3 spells CASSLIGGYYGYTF. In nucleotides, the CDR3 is TGTGCCAGCAGTTTAATCGGGGGCTACTATGGCTACACCTTC.